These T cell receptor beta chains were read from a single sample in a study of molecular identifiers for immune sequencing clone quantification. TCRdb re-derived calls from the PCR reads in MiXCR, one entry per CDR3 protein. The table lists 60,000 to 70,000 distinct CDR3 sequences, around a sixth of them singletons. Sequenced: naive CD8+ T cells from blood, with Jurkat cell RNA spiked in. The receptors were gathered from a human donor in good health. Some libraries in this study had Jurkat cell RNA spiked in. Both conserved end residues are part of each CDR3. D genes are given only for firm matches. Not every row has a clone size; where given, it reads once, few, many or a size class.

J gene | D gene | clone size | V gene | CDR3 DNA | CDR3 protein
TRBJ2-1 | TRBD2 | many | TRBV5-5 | TGTGCCAGCAGCTTATCGGTTCTAGCGGAGGATGGGCATAATGAGCAGTTCTTC | CASSLSVLAEDGHNEQFF
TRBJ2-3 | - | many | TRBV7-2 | TGTGCCAGCAGCACTAGTGGGTATGGGGGCACAGATACGCAGTATTTT | CASSTSGYGGTDTQYF
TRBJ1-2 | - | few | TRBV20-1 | TGCAGTGCTAGAGAGGGGGGAGCTAACTATGGCTACACCTTC | CSAREGGANYGYTF
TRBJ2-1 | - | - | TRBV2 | TGTGCCAGCAAAGAGGACCGAACCTACAATGAGCAGTTCTTC | CASKEDRTYNEQFF
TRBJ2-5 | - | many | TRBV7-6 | TGTGCCAGCAGCTTAGTTTACAGGGAGCAAGAGACCCAGTACTTC | CASSLVYREQETQYF
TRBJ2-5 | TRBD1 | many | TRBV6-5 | TGTGCCAGCAGCCTGGACAGGGTCCAAGAGACCCAGTACTTC | CASSLDRVQETQYF
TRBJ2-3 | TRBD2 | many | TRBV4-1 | TGCGCCAGCAGCCAACCCTTAGCGGGAGGGACAGATACGCAGTATTTT | CASSQPLAGGTDTQYF
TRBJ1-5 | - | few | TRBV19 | TGTGCCAGTAGGCAGTCCAATCAGCCCCAGCATTTT | CASRQSNQPQHF
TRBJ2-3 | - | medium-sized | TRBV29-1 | TGCAGCGTTGAAGCGGGGGTCCCAGATACGCAGTATTTT | CSVEAGVPDTQYF
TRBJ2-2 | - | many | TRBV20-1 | TGCAGTGCAGGGGGAGTGGATACCGGGGAGCTGTTTTTT | CSAGGVDTGELFF
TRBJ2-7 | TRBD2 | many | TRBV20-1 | TGCAGTGCTCGCCCTATGACTAGCGACTACGAGCAGTACTTC | CSARPMTSDYEQYF
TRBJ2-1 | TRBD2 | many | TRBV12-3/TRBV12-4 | TGTGCCAGCAGAACTAGCGGACCCAATGAGCAGTTCTTC | CASRTSGPNEQFF